This note documents a single T cell receptor (beta chain) sequence. Its antigen is still unknown. The protocol was immunoSEQ multiplex PCR, while the TCRdb copy is restricted to in-frame clones and leaves out a portion. This table has tens of thousands of clones, roughly 90% appearing once. The data originate from a study of OX40 agonist ivuxolimab in advanced cancers. Findings and caveats of the study: Partial responders at 0.1-3.0 mg/kg showed near-lowest clonal expansion. Relative to CD4+, CD8+ T cells held more expanded clones on average.

This TCR was recovered from an adult with an advanced solid tumor such as melanoma, head and neck, liver or kidney cancer. This specimen was CD4+ or CD8+ T cells sorted from blood, taken in a trial of the OX40 agonist ivuxolimab.

CDR3 region: CASSGPGRGDYGYTF. For the CDR3, the DNA is TGTGCCAGCAGCGGTCCTGGCAGGGGCGACTATGGCTACACCTTC. The rearrangement joins TRBV7-2 to TRBJ1-2; D might be TRBD1 (6 bases). CDR1 SGHTA and CDR2 FQGNSA come from the germline V gene. There are 15 residues in the CDR3. The V end was cut by 5 bases, the J end by 3 bases, with 16 bases between. The full variable domain, rest sourced from reference TRBV7-2 and TRBJ1-2, is GAGVSQSPSNKVTEKGKDVELRCDPISGHTALYWYRQSLGQGLEFLIYFQGNSAPDKSGLPSDRFSAERTGGSVSTLTIQRTQQEDSAVYLCASSGPGRGDYGYTFGSGTRLTVV.